What follows describes a single TCR beta chain. Some 30,000 T cell genomes (approximately 210 ng DNA) went into each sorted-subset replicate. Generated by immunoSEQ multiplex PCR, the TCRdb table keeps only in-frame clones and is missing some. In the table there are roughly 640,000 clones, more than 95% of which are singletons. CDR1 and CDR2 from the germline V gene are SGHRS and YFSETQ. The CDR3 contains 14 residues. Trimming shortened V by 0 bases and J by 2 bases, and 9 bases separated the two germline ends. This sample was included in a study of shared clonotypes between healthy human individuals. Nashville, Tennessee was home to all donors, each a Caucasian adult.

V usage is TRBV5-1 and J usage is TRBJ2-7; D is uncertain. The sample taken for sequencing was naive CD4+ T cells sorted from blood. Subset given: CD45RA+ positively selected. The source of this sequence is a woman between 25 and 40 years old in good health. The chain's CDR3 is CASSLARQPYEQYF. The DNA for the CDR3 is TGCGCCAGCAGCTTGGCCAGGCAGCCCTACGAGCAGTACTTC.